This T cell receptor beta chain was captured by sequencing in a study of PD-1 blockade in classical Hodgkin lymphoma. Brentuximab vedotin exposure varied among the patients, all of whom had relapsed after autologous stem cell transplantation. Magnetic negative selection of thawed PBMCs yielded the CD8+ T cells. Concerning this clone: Its target is unknown.

Clones were sequenced by immunoSEQ multiplex PCR, and TCRdb holds only the in-frame ones, with some missing. The data hold some 4,500 clones, with about 80% observed a single time. The germline CDR1 and CDR2 sequences are LGHNT and FRNRAP. V was clipped by 6 bases and J by 0 bases, with 11 bases between them. The CDR3 has 14 amino acids. Study-wide points: Compared with healthy donors, newly diagnosed patients reportedly showed lower baseline TCR diversity. Baseline diversity in complete responders resembled that of newly diagnosed patients. Initiation of nivolumab under 1 year after ASCT led to exclusion of patients.

The origin of this receptor is a human donor with classical Hodgkin lymphoma. The specimen comprised CD8+ T cells from blood, sampled at baseline. The chain links TRBV12-5 to TRBJ1-1; perhaps TRBD1 as D (5 bases). CDR3 coding DNA: TGTGCTAGTGGGCAGGGTATCATGAACACTGAAGCTTTCTTT. This sequence encodes CASGQGIMNTEAFF.